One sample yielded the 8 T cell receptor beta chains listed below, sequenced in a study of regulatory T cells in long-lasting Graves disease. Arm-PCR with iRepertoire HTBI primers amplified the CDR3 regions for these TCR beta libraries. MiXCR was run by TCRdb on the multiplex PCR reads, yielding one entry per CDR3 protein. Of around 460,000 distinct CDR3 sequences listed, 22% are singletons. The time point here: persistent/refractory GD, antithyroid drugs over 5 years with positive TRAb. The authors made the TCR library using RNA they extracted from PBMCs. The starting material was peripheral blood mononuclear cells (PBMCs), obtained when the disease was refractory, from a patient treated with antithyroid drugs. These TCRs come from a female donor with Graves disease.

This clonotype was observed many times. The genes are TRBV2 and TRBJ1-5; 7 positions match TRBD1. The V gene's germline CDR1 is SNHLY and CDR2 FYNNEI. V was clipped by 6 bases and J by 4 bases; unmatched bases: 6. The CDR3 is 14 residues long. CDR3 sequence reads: CASRKGGANQPQHF. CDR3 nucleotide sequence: TGTGCCAGCAGGAAAGGGGGCGCGAATCAGCCCCAGCATTTT.

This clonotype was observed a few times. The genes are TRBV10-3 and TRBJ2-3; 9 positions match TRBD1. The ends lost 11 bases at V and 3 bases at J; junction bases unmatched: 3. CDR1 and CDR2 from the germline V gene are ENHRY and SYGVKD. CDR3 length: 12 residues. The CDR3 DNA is TGTGCCCTCGGACAGGGGACAGATACGCAGTATTTT. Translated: CALGQGTDTQYF.

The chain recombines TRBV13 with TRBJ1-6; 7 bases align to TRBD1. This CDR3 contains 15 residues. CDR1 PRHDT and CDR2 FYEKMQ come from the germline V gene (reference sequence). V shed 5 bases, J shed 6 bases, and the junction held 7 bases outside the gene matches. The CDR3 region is CASSPRTGPNSPLHF. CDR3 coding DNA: TGTGCCAGCAGCCCCCGGACAGGTCCTAATTCACCCCTCCACTTT.

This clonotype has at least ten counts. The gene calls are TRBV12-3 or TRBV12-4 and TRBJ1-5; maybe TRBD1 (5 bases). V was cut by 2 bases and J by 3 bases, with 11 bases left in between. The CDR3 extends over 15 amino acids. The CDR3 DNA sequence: TGTGCCAGCAGTTTACGGTCACAGGTCAATCAGCCCCAGCATTTT. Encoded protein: CASSLRSQVNQPQHF.

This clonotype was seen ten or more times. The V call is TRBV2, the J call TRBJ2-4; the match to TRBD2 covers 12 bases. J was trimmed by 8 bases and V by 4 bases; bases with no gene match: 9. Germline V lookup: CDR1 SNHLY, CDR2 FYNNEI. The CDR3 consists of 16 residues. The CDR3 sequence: CASSGSSGRVLDIQYF. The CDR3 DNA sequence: TGTGCCAGCAGTGGGTCTAGCGGGAGGGTACTTGACATTCAGTACTTC.

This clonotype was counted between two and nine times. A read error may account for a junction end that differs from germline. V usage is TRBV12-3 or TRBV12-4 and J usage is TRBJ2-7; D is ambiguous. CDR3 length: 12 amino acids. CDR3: CASSQTAYEQYF. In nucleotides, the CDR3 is TGCGCCAGCAGTCAAACGGCCTACGAGCAGTACTTC.

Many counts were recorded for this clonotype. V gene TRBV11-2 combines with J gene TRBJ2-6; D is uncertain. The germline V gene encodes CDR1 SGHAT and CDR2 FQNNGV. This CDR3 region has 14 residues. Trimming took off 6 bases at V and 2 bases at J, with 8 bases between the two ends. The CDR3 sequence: CASRPATGANVLTF. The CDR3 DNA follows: TGTGCCAGCAGGCCCGCGACTGGGGCCAACGTCCTGACTTTC.

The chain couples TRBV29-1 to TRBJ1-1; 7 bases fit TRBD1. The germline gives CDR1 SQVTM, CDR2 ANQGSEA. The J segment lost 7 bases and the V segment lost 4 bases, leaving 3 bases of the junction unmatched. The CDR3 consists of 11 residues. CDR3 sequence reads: CSVVRDSEAFF. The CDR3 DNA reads TGCAGCGTTGTACGGGACAGTGAAGCTTTCTTT.